This T cell receptor beta chain derives from a study of cytomegalovirus exposure and HLA in healthy donors. Both 60 Vbeta primers and 13 Jbeta primers went into the PCR. Data came from immunoSEQ multiplex PCR; TCRdb stores just in-frame clones and leaves some out. This sample carries over 150,000 clones, approximately 76% of them seen once, and the ten largest clones take roughly 5.4%. Looked up from germline, CDR1 is SGHVS and CDR2 is FQNEAQ. The V gene end was trimmed by 5 bases and the J gene end by 6 bases; junction bases not matched to a gene: 18. The CDR3 is 18 amino acids. About this clone itself: Other nucleotide sequences in the sample specify the same CDR3.

The V gene is TRBV7-8, the J gene TRBJ1-4; TRBD1 aligns across 7 bases. This clonotype was sampled from a woman aged 18-29 years in good health and CMV-seropositive. The specimen sequenced was PBMCs. Written as DNA, the CDR3 is TGTGCCAGCAGCCCCCTACCGGGACAGACGTCAGCGGATGAAAAACTGTTTTTT. Its translation: CASSPLPGQTSADEKLFF.